This TCR beta chain was captured in a study of T cells in Graves' hyperthyroidism and ophthalmopathy. RNA transcripts gave rise to amplified TCR beta CDR3 regions. The TCR CDR3 first-round RT-PCR relied on the HTBI primer set. TCRdb analysed the multiplex PCR reads with MiXCR anew, one entry per CDR3 protein. This sample has approximately 380,000 distinct CDR3 sequences, with about 14% found just once. This clonotype has only a few counts. Trimming at V came to 1 base and at J to 0 bases, leaving 3 bases not matched to a gene. The CDR3 is made up of 15 amino acids. Looked up from germline, CDR1 is MGHRA and CDR2 is YSYEKL.

The sequenced sample consisted of blood. The V and J genes are TRBV4-1 and TRBJ2-7; 7 bases are shared with TRBD1. This receptor was taken from a man aged 45 to 65 with Graves' ophthalmopathy. The DNA for the CDR3 is TGCGCCAGCAGCCAAGGCACAGGGGACTCCTACGAGCAGTACTTC. This sequence encodes CASSQGTGDSYEQYF.